The T cell receptor beta chain under discussion was sequenced for a study of T-cell memory formation after mild COVID-19. Study outcomes and limitations: A balance of CD4 and CD8 characterized clones contracting day 15 to 85, whereas later expanders leaned CD4+.

TCRdb redid the calling of the 5' RACE reads with MiXCR, one entry per CDR3 protein. The table lists 120,000 or so distinct CDR3 sequences, about 6% of them singletons. This clonotype was observed a handful of times. Antigen: not known. This clonotype was sampled from an adult woman who had mild COVID-19 (a few samples of this study predate the infection). Cell type and time point are not known. Material for sequencing was PBMCs or a T cell subset sorted from them (not recorded which).

The CDR3 loop reads CACQDRQETQYF. Here the CDR3 DNA reads TGTGCCTGCCAAGACAGGCAAGAGACCCAGTACTTC. This chain links TRBV30 with TRBJ2-5; possibly TRBD1 for D (6 bases). Germline assignment: CDR1 GTSNPN and CDR2 SVGIG (reference sequence). The CDR3 sequence is 12 residues long. Trimming stripped 6 bases from V and 2 bases from J, with 10 bases between.